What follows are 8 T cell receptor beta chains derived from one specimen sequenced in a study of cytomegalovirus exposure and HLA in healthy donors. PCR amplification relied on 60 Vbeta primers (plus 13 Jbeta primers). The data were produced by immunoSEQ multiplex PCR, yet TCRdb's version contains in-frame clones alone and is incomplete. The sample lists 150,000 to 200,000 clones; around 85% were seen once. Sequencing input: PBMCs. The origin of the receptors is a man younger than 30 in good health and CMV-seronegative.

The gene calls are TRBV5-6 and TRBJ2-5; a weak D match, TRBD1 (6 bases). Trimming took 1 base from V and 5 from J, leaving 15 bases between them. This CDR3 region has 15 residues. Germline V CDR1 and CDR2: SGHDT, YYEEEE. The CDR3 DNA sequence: TGTGCCAGCAGCTTGACATGGACAGTCCGGGAGACCCAGTACTTC. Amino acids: CASSLTWTVRETQYF.

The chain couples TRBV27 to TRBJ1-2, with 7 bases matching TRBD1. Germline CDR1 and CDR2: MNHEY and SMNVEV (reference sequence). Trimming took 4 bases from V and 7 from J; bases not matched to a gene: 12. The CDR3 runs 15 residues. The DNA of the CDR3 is TGTGCCAGCAGTTCGGCGACAGGGTTGGGGGGTGGCTACACCTTC. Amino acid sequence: CASSSATGLGGGYTF.

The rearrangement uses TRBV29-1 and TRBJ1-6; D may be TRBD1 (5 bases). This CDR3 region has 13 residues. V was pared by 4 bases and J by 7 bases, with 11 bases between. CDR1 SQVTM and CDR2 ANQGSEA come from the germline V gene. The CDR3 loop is CSVGDRENSPLHF. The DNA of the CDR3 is TGCAGCGTTGGTGACAGAGAGAATTCACCCCTCCACTTT.

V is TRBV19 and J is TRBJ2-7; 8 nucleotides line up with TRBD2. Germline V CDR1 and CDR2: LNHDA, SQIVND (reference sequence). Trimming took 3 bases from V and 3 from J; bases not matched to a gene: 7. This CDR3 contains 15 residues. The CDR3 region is CASSIFPGTSYEQYF. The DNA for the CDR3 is TGTGCCAGTAGTATCTTCCCCGGGACTAGCTACGAGCAGTACTTC.

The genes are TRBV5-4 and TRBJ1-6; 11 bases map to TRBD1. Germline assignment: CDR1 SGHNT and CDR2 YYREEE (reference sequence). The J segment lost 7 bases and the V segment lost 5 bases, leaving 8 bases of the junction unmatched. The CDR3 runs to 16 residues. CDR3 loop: CASRRGTGGENSPLHF. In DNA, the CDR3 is TGTGCCAGCAGGAGAGGGACAGGGGGAGAGAATTCACCCCTCCACTTT.

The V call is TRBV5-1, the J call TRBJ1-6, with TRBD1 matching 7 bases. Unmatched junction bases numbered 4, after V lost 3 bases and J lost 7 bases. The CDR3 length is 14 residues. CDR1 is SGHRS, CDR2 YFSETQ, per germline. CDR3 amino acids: CASSWGQSNSPLHF. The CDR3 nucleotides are TGCGCCAGCAGCTGGGGACAGTCCAATTCACCCCTCCACTTT.

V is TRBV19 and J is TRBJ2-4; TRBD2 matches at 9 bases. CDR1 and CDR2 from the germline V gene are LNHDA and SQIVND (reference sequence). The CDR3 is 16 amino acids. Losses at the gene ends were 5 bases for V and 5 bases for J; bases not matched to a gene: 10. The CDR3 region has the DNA TGTGCCAGTAGTCCTGGGGAGCGGGGGGTGGAAAACATTCAGTACTTC. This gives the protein CASSPGERGVENIQYF.

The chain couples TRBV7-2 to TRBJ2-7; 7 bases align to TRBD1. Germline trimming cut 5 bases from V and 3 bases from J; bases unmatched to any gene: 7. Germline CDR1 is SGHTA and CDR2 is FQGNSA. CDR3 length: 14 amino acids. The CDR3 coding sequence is TGTGCCAGCAGCCTAAGGGACAGCCACTACGAGCAGTACTTC. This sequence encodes CASSLRDSHYEQYF.